The 10 T cell receptor beta chains below come from one sample, sequenced in a study of OX40 agonist ivuxolimab in advanced cancers. Data came from immunoSEQ multiplex PCR; TCRdb stores just in-frame clones and leaves some out. Of fewer than 140,000 clones listed, about nine tenths are singletons. The sequenced sample was CD4+ or CD8+ T cells sorted from blood, obtained in a trial of the OX40 agonist ivuxolimab. The source of these receptors is an adult with an advanced solid tumor such as melanoma, head and neck, liver or kidney cancer.

The chain is built from TRBV4-3 and TRBJ1-4; possible D gene TRBD1, 6 bases. There are 14 residues in the CDR3. V lost 3 bases, J lost 5 bases, and 10 bases lay in between. Germline CDR1 is LGHNA and CDR2 is YSLEER. In DNA, the CDR3 is TGCGCCAGCAGCCACAGGACAGAGAATGAAAAACTGTTTTTT. This codes for CASSHRTENEKLFF.

V and J are TRBV6-1 and TRBJ2-7; D not certain. The CDR3 is 11 residues long. V lost 6 bases and J 6 bases, leaving 9 bases between the germline ends. Germline CDR1 reads MNHNS; CDR2 reads SASEGT. Written as DNA, the CDR3 is TGTGCCAGCAGAACTGGTTTCGAGCAGTACTTC. Amino acids: CASRTGFEQYF.

The chain recombines TRBV7-2 with TRBJ1-2; TRBD1 matches 8 bases. The V and J ends lost 0 bases and 8 bases, in that order; junction bases with no gene match: 5. The CDR3 has 14 residues. CDR1 and CDR2 (germline): SGHTA, FQGNSA. The CDR3 DNA sequence: TGTGCCAGCAGCTTAGCGGTCAGGGGGCAGGGCTACACCTTC. Translation: CASSLAVRGQGYTF.

V and J are TRBV19 and TRBJ1-1, with 10 bases that match TRBD1. Germline V gene sequence: CDR1 LNHDA, CDR2 SQIVND (reference sequence). Trimming cost V 8 bases and J 2 bases; bases outside gene matches: 8. The CDR3 runs to 15 residues. The CDR3 region has the DNA TGTGCCAGTTACGGGACAGGGGTCTCCAACACTGAAGCTTTCTTT. It codes for CASYGTGVSNTEAFF. Complete variable domain (other parts from reference TRBV19 and TRBJ1-1): DGGITQSPKYLFRKEGQNVTLSCEQNLNHDAMYWYRQDPGQGLRLIYYSQIVNDFQKGDIAEGYSVSREKKESFPLTVTSAQKNPTAFYLCASYGTGVSNTEAFFGQGTRLTVV.

The chain carries TRBV28 and TRBJ1-3; no clear D gene. CDR1 is MDHEN, CDR2 SYDVKM, per germline. CDR3 size: 14 residues. Trimming took 1 base from V and 0 from J, leaving 4 bases between them. CDR3 sequence reads: CASSLFNSGNTIYF. The CDR3 bases are TGTGCCAGCAGTTTATTTAACTCTGGAAACACCATATATTTT.

The chain couples TRBV5-8 to TRBJ1-6, with TRBD1 as a possible D gene (5 bases). CDR3 length: 16 amino acids. V lost 4 bases and J 3 bases, leaving 14 bases between the germline ends. Germline-derived CDR1 and CDR2 are SGHTS and YDEGEE. The CDR3 bases are TGTGCCAGCAGCACGGGACGGACCCTCTATAATTCACCCCTCCACTTT. Translated, it gives CASSTGRTLYNSPLHF.

This clone appeared a single time. The chain links TRBV6-6 to TRBJ1-1, with D unclear. This CDR3 spans 13 amino acids. Germline V CDR1 and CDR2: MNHNY, SVGAGI (reference sequence). V lost 5 bases and J lost 1, with 8 bases in between. CDR3 nucleotides: TGTGCCAGCAGTCTACAGCGGAACACTGAAGCTTTCTTT. Translating gives CASSLQRNTEAFF.

This clone was counted a single time. The chain is built from TRBV5-4 and TRBJ2-7; D remains ambiguous. Per germline, CDR1 SGHNT and CDR2 YYREEE (reference sequence). The CDR3 length is 14 residues. V was shortened by 0 bases and J by 2 bases, with 9 bases between the two germline ends. The CDR3 nucleotides read TGTGCCAGCAGCTTGGATTCCAGAGCCTACGAGCAGTACTTC. Translation: CASSLDSRAYEQYF.

The V call is TRBV7-2, the J call TRBJ2-2; D remains ambiguous. The V and J ends lost 1 base and 4 bases respectively, with 10 bases between them. The germline V gene has CDR1 SGHTA and CDR2 FQGNSA. The CDR3 loop spans 15 amino acids. CDR3 protein: CASSLGLVGTGELFF. Written as DNA, the CDR3 is TGTGCCAGCAGCTTAGGCCTAGTGGGCACCGGGGAGCTGTTTTTT.

The gene calls are TRBV5-6 and TRBJ1-2, with no clear D. From germline, CDR1 is SGHDT and CDR2 YYEEEE. The CDR3 covers 14 residues. Trimming pared 0 bases from V and 2 bases from J, leaving 8 bases between. CDR3 DNA sequence: TGTGCCAGCAGCTTGGCAGGTGTAAACTATGGCTACACCTTC. Its protein product is CASSLAGVNYGYTF.